This TCR beta chain was recorded in a study of shared clonotypes between healthy human individuals. A few counts support this clone. This CDR3 is also generated by other DNA sequences in the sample. CD4+ cells were split into CD45RA+ naive and CD45RA-negative memory subsets. The repertoire was sequenced with immunoSEQ multiplex PCR; TCRdb's copy has only in-frame clones and lacks some. The repertoire holds about 1.1 million clones, with approximately 80% as singletons. The CDR3 consists of 16 residues. V was clipped by 0 bases and J by 5 bases; unmatched bases: 0. CDR1 KGHSH and CDR2 LQKENI come from the germline V gene.

This chain uses TRBV18 with TRBJ2-3; 15 bases align to TRBD2. This receptor was taken from a man aged 18 to 30 in good health. Some clones in this sample may be carry-over from other donors' samples. Sequenced: memory CD4+ T cells from PBMCs. The subset here: CD45RA-negative fraction. The CDR3 sequence is CASSPPGLAGGDTQYF. CDR3 nucleotides: TGTGCCAGCTCACCACCGGGACTAGCGGGAGGAGATACGCAGTATTTT.